These 16 T cell receptor beta chains share one sample of origin, sequenced in a study of early T cells in non-severe SARS-CoV-2 infection. MiXCR, run by TCRdb on the 5' RACE reads, gives a single entry per CDR3 protein. This sample carries around 70,000 distinct CDR3 sequences, 12% of them seen once, and the ten largest clones take about 4.2%. The sample was whole blood. The receptors come from an adult who was a healthcare worker with PCR-confirmed SARS-CoV-2 infection or an uninfected control (not recorded which).

The V and J genes are TRBV3-1 and TRBJ2-7, with a weak D call TRBD1 (6 bases). The CDR3 is made up of 14 amino acids. Germline CDR1 reads LGHDT; CDR2 reads YNNKEL (reference sequence). V lost 1 base to trimming and J lost 3 bases, with 10 bases between them. In nucleotides, the CDR3 is TGTGCCAGCAGCCAAGGACTACAGGGCTACGAGCAGTACTTC. Protein: CASSQGLQGYEQYF.

This clonotype appeared many times. This sequence joins TRBV6-1 and TRBJ2-3, with a possible D match to TRBD1 (6 bases). CDR3 size: 16 residues. The germline V and J ends were trimmed by 3 bases and 1 base, with 14 bases remaining between them. Per germline, CDR1 MNHNS and CDR2 SASEGT. The CDR3: CASSEQQGFGTDTQYF. CDR3 in DNA: TGTGCCAGCAGTGAGCAACAGGGATTTGGCACAGATACGCAGTATTTT.

This clonotype occurred a few times. The V gene is TRBV7-7, the J gene TRBJ2-5; 9 nucleotides align to TRBD2. Germline V gene sequence: CDR1 SSHAT, CDR2 FNYEAQ (reference sequence). The CDR3 runs 18 residues. V lost 2 bases to trimming and J lost 4 bases; unmatched junction nucleotides: 14. The CDR3 sequence: CASSLTILAGGPGETQYF. CDR3 DNA sequence: TGTGCCAGCAGCTTAACGATTCTCGCGGGAGGGCCAGGAGAGACCCAGTACTTC.

At least ten counts were recorded for this clonotype. V gene TRBV12-3 or TRBV12-4 combines with J gene TRBJ2-5; TRBD2 aligns across 7 bases. The CDR3 totals 13 residues. J was trimmed by 5 bases and V by 4 bases; bases with no gene match: 4. The CDR3 region is CASSYRGEETQYF. CDR3 in DNA: TGTGCCAGCAGTTATCGGGGGGAGGAGACCCAGTACTTC.

This clonotype has a handful of counts. The J gene is TRBJ2-3, the V gene TRBV7-3; 10 nucleotides match TRBD2. The V segment lost 6 bases and the J segment 6 bases; nucleotides outside the gene matches: 6. This CDR3 has 14 residues. CDR1 SGHTA and CDR2 FQGTGA come from the germline V gene. DNA for the CDR3: TGTGCCAGCAGTCCAAGCGGGAGGGAGGATACGCAGTATTTT. It encodes CASSPSGREDTQYF. Full variable domain (rest looked up from reference TRBV7-3 and TRBJ2-3): GAGVSQTPSNKVTEKGKYVELRCDPISGHTALYWYRQSLGQGPEFLIYFQGTGAADDSGLPNDRFFAVRPEGSVSTLKIQRTERGDSAVYLCASSPSGREDTQYFGPGTRLTVL.

The chain has TRBV7-2 and TRBJ2-5; D is possibly TRBD1 (6 bases). CDR1 is SGHTA, CDR2 FQGNSA, per germline. V lost 7 bases and J lost 7, with 19 bases in between. This CDR3 region has 14 residues. CDR3 DNA: TGTGCCAGCACGAGGACAGCTCGGGTAGGGACCCAGTACTTC. Translating it yields CASTRTARVGTQYF.

The table lists this clonotype with many counts. The rearrangement joins TRBV27 to TRBJ2-1, with TRBD1 as a possible D gene (7 bases). The CDR3 has 17 amino acids. The V and J ends lost 2 bases and 3 bases respectively, with 17 bases between them. Germline V gene sequence: CDR1 MNHEY, CDR2 SMNVEV (reference sequence). The CDR3 DNA is TGTGCCAGCAGTTTACCCTTCAGGGGGGTTGGCTACAATGAGCAGTTCTTC. Translated: CASSLPFRGVGYNEQFF.

This chain joins TRBV20-1 and TRBJ2-7; TRBD2 matches at 12 bases. The CDR3 consists of 13 residues. Looked up from germline, CDR1 is DFQATT and CDR2 is SNEGSKA (reference sequence). The CDR3 loop reads CKALAGGTYEQYF. In nucleotides, the CDR3 is TGCAAAGCACTAGCGGGAGGAACCTACGAGCAGTACTTC.

A few counts support this clonotype. V gene TRBV19 combines with J gene TRBJ2-7; TRBD1 might be the D (6 bases). The CDR3 sequence is 16 residues long. From germline, CDR1 is LNHDA and CDR2 SQIVND (reference sequence). V gave up 4 bases and J gave up 1 base, with 17 bases separating them. The CDR3 protein is CASSTSPGTSSYEQYF. The DNA of the CDR3 is TGTGCCAGTAGTACTTCCCCCGGGACAAGTTCCTACGAGCAGTACTTC.

Concerning this clonotype: A much larger clone sits a single nucleotide away, making a read error possible. Likely a read error: the CDR3 ends without its conserved phenylalanine or tryptophan. The chain recombines TRBV29-1 with TRBJ1-2; D is ambiguous. Deletions cut 5 bases from V and 8 bases from J, with 15 bases between. CDR1 and CDR2 from the germline V gene are SQVTM and ANQGSEA. This CDR3 has 12 residues. The DNA for the CDR3 is TGCAGCGTTAGTGGGCAGACCTGGGGCTACACCTCC. This sequence encodes CSVSGQTWGYTS.

This clonotype occurred many times. The CDR3 reads CASSLGVTSNQPQHF. CDR3 DNA: TGTGCCAGCAGTTTAGGAGTGACTAGCAATCAGCCCCAGCATTTT. The rearrangement uses TRBV28 and TRBJ1-5; no clear D gene. The CDR3 has 15 residues. V lost 2 bases, J lost 0 bases, and 8 bases lay in between. The germline gives CDR1 MDHEN, CDR2 SYDVKM.

This clonotype was picked up many times. The J gene is TRBJ1-1, the V gene TRBV29-1; D is ambiguous. Germline V gene data show CDR1 as SQVTM and CDR2 as ANQGSEA. The CDR3 runs to 11 residues. V was cut by 7 bases and J by 3 bases, with 9 bases left in between. In DNA form, the CDR3 reads TGCAGCGCTGGCCAGGACACTGAAGCTTTCTTT. Its protein product is CSAGQDTEAFF.

This clonotype was recorded a few times. V is TRBV7-9 and J is TRBJ2-1; tentatively, D is TRBD1 (6 bases). Germline-derived CDR1 and CDR2 are SEHNR and FQNEAQ (reference sequence). The CDR3 is made up of 13 amino acids. Trimming removed 6 bases at V and 7 bases at J, with 13 bases between. CDR3 nucleotides: TGTGCCAGCAGAGAGGACAGAAAGAATGAGCAGTTCTTC. Translating it yields CASREDRKNEQFF.

This clonotype was seen many times. The CDR3 DNA follows: TGTGCCAGTAGCCCAGGGACAGGGGGCTCGGCAGATACGCAGTATTTT. Translated: CASSPGTGGSADTQYF. V is TRBV19 and J is TRBJ2-3, with 12 bases identical to TRBD1. V dropped 6 bases and J dropped 4; count of bases not matched to a gene: 8. CDR3 length: 16 amino acids. Germline CDR1 is LNHDA and CDR2 is SQIVND (reference sequence).

Ten or more counts support this clonotype. The rearrangement joins TRBV12-3 or TRBV12-4 to TRBJ1-1, with a weak D call TRBD1 (6 bases). Trimming removed 3 bases at V and 5 bases at J, with 16 bases between. This CDR3 has 15 residues. The CDR3 nucleotides are TGTGCCAGCAGTTTGCAGGGGCTGGGCCAAACTGAAGCTTTCTTT. Translation: CASSLQGLGQTEAFF.

This clonotype has just a few counts. The chain is built from TRBV29-1 and TRBJ2-7, with 8 bases that match TRBD2. The germline CDR1 and CDR2 sequences are SQVTM and ANQGSEA. V gave up 7 bases and J gave up 5 bases; unmatched junction bases: 7. The CDR3 totals 12 residues. The CDR3 nucleotides are TGCAGCGCCGGTAGCGGGGAAAACGAGCAGTACTTC. Its translation: CSAGSGENEQYF.